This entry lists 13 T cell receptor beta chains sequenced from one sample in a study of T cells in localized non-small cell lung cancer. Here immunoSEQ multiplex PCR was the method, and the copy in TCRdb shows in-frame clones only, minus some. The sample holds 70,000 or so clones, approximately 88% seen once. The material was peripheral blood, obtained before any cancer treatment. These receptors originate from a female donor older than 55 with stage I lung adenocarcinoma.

This chain's CDR3 is CASSHGRTNYNSPLHF. CDR3 bases: TGCGCCAGCAGCCACGGCAGGACCAACTATAATTCACCCCTCCACTTT. The chain carries TRBV4-1 and TRBJ1-6; D not resolved. The CDR3 runs to 16 residues. CDR1 MGHRA and CDR2 YSYEKL come from the germline V gene. V lost 3 bases to trimming and J lost 3 bases, with 12 bases between them.

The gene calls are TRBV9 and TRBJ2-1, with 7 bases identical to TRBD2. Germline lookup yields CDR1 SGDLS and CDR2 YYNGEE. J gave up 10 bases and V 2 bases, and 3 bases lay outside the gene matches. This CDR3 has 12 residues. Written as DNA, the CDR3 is TGTGCCAGCAGCGTCACTAGCGCCGAGCAGTTCTTC. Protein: CASSVTSAEQFF. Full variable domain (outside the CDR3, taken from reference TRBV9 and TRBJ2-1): DSGVTQTPKHLITATGQRVTLRCSPRSGDLSVYWYQQSLDQGLQFLIQYYNGEERAKGNILERFSAQQFPDLHSELNLSSLELGDSALYFCASSVTSAEQFFGPGTRLTVL.

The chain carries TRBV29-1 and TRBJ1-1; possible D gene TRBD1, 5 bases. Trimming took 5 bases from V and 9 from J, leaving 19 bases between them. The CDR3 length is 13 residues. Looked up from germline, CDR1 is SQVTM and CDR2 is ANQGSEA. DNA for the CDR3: TGCAGCGTTTACGAATTTGACAGCCCCAAAGCTTTCTTT. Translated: CSVYEFDSPKAFF.

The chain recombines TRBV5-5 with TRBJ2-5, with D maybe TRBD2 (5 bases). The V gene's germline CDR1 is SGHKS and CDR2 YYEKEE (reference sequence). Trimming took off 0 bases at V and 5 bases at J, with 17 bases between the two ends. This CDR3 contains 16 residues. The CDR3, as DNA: TGTGCCAGCAGCTTGGATGCGGGCCCTTGGGAGGAGACCCAGTACTTC. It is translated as CASSLDAGPWEETQYF. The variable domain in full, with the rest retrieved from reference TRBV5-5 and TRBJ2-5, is DAGVTQSPTHLIKTRGQQVTLRCSPISGHKSVSWYQQVLGQGPQFIFQYYEKEERGRGNFPDRFSARQFPNYSSELNVNALLLGDSALYLCASSLDAGPWEETQYFGPGTRLLVL.

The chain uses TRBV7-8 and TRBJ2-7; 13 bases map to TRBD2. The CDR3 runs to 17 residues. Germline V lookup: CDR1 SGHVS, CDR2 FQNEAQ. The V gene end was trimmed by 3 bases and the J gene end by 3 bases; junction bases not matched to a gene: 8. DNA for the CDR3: TGTGCCAGCAGCTTCGGACTAGCGGGGGTCCTACTCTACGAGCAGTACTTC. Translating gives CASSFGLAGVLLYEQYF.

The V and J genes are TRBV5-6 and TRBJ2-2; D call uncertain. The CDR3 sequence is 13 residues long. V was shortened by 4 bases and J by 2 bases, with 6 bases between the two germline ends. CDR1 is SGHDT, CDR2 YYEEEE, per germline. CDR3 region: CASSVDNTGELFF. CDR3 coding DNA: TGTGCCAGCAGCGTCGATAACACCGGGGAGCTGTTTTTT.

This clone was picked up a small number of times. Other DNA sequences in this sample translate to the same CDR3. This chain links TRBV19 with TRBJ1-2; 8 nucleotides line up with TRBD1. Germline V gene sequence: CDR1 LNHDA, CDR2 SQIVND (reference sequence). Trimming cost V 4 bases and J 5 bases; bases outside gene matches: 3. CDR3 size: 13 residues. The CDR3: CASSTGTGYGYTF. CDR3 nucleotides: TGTGCCAGTAGTACCGGGACAGGATATGGCTACACCTTC.

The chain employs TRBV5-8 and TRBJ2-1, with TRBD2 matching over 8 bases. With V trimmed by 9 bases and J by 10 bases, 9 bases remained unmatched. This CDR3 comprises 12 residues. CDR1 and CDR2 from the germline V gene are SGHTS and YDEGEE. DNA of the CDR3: TGTGCCACGGCTAACGGGGGGGAGGAGCAGTTCTTC. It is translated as CATANGGEEQFF. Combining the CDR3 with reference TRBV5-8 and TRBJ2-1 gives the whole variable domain EAGVTQSPTHLIKTRGQQATLRCSPISGHTSVYWYQQALGLGLQFLLWYDEGEERNRGNFPPRFSGRQFPNYSSELNVNALELEDSALYLCATANGGEEQFFGPGTRLTVL.

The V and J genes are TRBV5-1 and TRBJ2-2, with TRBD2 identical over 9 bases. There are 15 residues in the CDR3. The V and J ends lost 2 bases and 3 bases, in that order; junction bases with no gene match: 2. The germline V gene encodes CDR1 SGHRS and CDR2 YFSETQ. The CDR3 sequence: CASSLAGGDTGELFF. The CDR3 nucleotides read TGCGCCAGCAGCTTAGCGGGGGGAGACACCGGGGAGCTGTTTTTT.

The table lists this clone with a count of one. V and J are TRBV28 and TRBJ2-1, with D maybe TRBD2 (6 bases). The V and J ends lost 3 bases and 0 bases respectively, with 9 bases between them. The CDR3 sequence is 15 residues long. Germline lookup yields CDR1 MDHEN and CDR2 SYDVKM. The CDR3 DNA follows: TGTGCCAGCAGTTTGTACGGGAGCTCCTACAATGAGCAGTTCTTC. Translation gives CASSLYGSSYNEQFF.

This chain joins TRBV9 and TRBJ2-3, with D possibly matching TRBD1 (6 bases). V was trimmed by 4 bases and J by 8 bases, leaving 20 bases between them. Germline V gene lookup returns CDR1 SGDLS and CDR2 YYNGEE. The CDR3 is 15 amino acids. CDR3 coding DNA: TGTGCCAGCAGCTTAACAGGGACCCTGGGTGGTACGCAGTATTTT. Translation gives CASSLTGTLGGTQYF.

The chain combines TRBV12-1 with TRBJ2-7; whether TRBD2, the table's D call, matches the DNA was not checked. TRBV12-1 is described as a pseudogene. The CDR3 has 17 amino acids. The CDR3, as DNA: TGTACCAGCAGCCCCAAGTCCCGGGACTCTCTGACCTACGAGCAGTACTTC. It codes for CTSSPKSRDSLTYEQYF.

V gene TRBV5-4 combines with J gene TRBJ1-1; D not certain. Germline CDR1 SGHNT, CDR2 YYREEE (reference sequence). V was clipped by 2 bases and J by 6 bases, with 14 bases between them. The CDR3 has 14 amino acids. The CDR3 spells CASSFNRARSEAFF. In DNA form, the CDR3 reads TGTGCCAGCAGCTTTAATAGGGCCCGGTCTGAAGCTTTCTTT.